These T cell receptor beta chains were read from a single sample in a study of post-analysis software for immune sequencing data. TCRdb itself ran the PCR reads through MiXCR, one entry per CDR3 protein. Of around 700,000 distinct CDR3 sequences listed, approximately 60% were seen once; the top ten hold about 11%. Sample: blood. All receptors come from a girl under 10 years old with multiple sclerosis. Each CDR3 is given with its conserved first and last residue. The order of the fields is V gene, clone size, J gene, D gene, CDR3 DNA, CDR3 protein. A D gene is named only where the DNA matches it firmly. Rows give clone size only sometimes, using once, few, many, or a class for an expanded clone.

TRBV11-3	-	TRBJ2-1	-	TGTGCCAGCAGCTTAGATACAGGGGACTATGAGCAGTTCTTC	CASSLDTGDYEQFF
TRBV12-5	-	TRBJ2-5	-	TGTGCTAGTGGTTTGTCAGTCCAAGAGACCCAGTACTTC	CASGLSVQETQYF
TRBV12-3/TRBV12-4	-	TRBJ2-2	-	TGTGCCAGCAGCCGCCAGGGTCTAACCGGGGAGCTGTTTTTT	CASSRQGLTGELFF
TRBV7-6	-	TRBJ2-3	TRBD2	TGTGCCAGCAGCCCTGCGGGAGAGCGCACAGATACGCAGTATTTT	CASSPAGERTDTQYF
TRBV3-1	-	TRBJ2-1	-	TGTGCCAGCAGCCAGATGACAGACAATGAGCAGTTCTTC	CASSQMTDNEQFF
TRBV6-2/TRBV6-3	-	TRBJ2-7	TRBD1	TGTGCCAGCAGTTACTCGAAAGGGACAGGGGCATACAATGAGCAGTACTTC	CASSYSKGTGAYNEQYF
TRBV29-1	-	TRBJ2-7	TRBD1	TGCAGCGTTGAAGTCCTACAGGGGACCTACGAGCAGTACTTC	CSVEVLQGTYEQYF
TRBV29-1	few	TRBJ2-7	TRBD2	TGCAGCGTGCTACTAGCGGGAGCTTACGAGCAGTACTTC	CSVLLAGAYEQYF
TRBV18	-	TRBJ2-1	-	TGTGCCAGCTCAACGGGGAAGGGGAGCTCCTACAATGAGCAGTTCTTC	CASSTGKGSSYNEQFF
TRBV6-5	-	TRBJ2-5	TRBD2	TGTGCCAGCATTCTCGGGCTAGGACTAGCGGACGGGACCCAGTACTTC	CASILGLGLADGTQYF
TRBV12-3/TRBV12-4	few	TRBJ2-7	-	TGTGCCAGCGGGATGCCGAGCTCCTACGAGCAGTACTTC	CASGMPSSYEQYF
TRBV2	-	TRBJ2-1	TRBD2	TGTGCCAGCACTTCGGGACTAGCGGGCCTCTACAATGAGCAGTTCTTC	CASTSGLAGLYNEQFF
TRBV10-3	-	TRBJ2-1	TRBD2	TGTGCCATCAGTGAGTCAACGGGTCTAGCGGGAGGAAAAGAGCAGTTCTTC	CAISESTGLAGGKEQFF
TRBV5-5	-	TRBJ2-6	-	TGTGCCAGCAGCTTCGGTCCAACTGGGGCCAACGTCCTGACTTTC	CASSFGPTGANVLTF
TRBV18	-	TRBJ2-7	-	TGTGCCAGCTCACGGATAGCGGCGGTCCAAACCTACGAGCAGTACTTC	CASSRIAAVQTYEQYF
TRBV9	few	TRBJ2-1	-	TGTGCCAGCAGCGTAGGAACCAGGGAGCAGTTCTTC	CASSVGTREQFF
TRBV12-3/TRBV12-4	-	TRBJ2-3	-	TGTGCCAGCACCTCAGGGTTCACAGATACGCAGTATTTT	CASTSGFTDTQYF
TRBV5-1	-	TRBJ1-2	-	TGCGCCAGCAGCTGGGTACCGGGAACCTATGGCTACACCTTC	CASSWVPGTYGYTF
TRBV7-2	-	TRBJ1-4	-	TGTGCCAGCAGCTTAGCGTCAGGGGTGAAGGAAAAACTGTTTTTT	CASSLASGVKEKLFF
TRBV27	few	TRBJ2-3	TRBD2	TGTGCCAGCAGTTTAACTAGCGGGAACACAGATACGCAGTATTTT	CASSLTSGNTDTQYF
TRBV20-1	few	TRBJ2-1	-	TGCAGTGCTACTAAGGGTTCGAACAATGAGCAGTTCTTC	CSATKGSNNEQFF
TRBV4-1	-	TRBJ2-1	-	TGCGCCAGCAGCCCAATGCGGAGAAATGAGCAGTTCTTC	CASSPMRRNEQFF
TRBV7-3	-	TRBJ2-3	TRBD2	TGTGCCAGCAGCTTAGGGGGACTAGAAGCAGATACGCAGTATTTT	CASSLGGLEADTQYF
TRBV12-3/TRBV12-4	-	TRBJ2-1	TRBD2	TGTGCCAGCAGTTCGGGGACTAGCGGAAACTACAATGAGCAGTTCTTC	CASSSGTSGNYNEQFF
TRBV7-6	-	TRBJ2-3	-	TGTGCCAGCAGCTTACGGAAGGGAACCACAGATACGCAGTATTTT	CASSLRKGTTDTQYF
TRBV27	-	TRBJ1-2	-	TGTGCCAGCAGTTTAACGCGGACGGACCCCTATGGCTACACCTTC	CASSLTRTDPYGYTF
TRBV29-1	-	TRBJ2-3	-	TGCAGCGTTGAAGGGCAGGGACCAGATACGCAGTATTTT	CSVEGQGPDTQYF
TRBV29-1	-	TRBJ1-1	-	TGCAGCGCTAACAGGGTACGGACTGAAGCTTTCTTT	CSANRVRTEAFF
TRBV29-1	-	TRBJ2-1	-	TGCAGCGTTGAAGTAAACCGGGGCAATGAGCAGTTCTTC	CSVEVNRGNEQFF
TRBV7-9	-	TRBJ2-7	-	TGTGCCAGCAGCTTAGCGAGCGCGACTTACTACGAGCAGTACTTC	CASSLASATYYEQYF
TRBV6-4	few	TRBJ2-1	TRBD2	TGTGCCAGCACCCCAGAGCGGGAGTACAATGAGCAGTTCTTC	CASTPEREYNEQFF
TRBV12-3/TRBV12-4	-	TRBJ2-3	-	TGTGCCAGCACCCGACAGGGATGGGAGGGAGATACGCAGTATTTT	CASTRQGWEGDTQYF
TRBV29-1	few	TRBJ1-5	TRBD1	TGCAGCACACGGACAGGGGAACAGCCCCAGCATTTT	CSTRTGEQPQHF
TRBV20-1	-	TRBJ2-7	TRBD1	TGCAGTGCTAGACAGGGGGCACCTGACTACGAGCAGTACTTC	CSARQGAPDYEQYF
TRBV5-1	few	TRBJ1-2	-	TGCGCCAGCAGCTTGGTCGGGCAGGGCTATGGCTACACCTTC	CASSLVGQGYGYTF
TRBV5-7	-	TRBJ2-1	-	TGTGCCAGCAGCCACTCGGGCTCCTACAATGAGCAGTTCTTC	CASSHSGSYNEQFF
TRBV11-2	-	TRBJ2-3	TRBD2	TGTGCCAGCAGCCGGACTAGCGGGGGGGTTTCGACAGATACGCAGTATTTT	CASSRTSGGVSTDTQYF
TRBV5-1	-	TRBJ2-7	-	TGCGCCAGCAGTCACAGGGATATCCCCGAGCAGTACTTC	CASSHRDIPEQYF
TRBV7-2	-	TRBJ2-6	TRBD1	TGTGCCAGCAGCGCGACAGGGCCCGGGGCCAACGTCCTGACTTTC	CASSATGPGANVLTF
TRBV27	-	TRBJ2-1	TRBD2	TGTGCCAGCAGTTTTGGCCTAGCGGGCTCCTACAATGAGCAGTTCTTC	CASSFGLAGSYNEQFF
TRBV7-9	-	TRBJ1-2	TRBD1	TGTGCCAGCAGCTTCCGGACAGGGCCGTACACCTTC	CASSFRTGPYTF
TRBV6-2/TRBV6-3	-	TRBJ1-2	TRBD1	TGTGCCAGCGGATTTGACAGGGCGTCTTACTATGGCTACACCTTC	CASGFDRASYYGYTF
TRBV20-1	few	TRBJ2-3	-	TGCAGTGCAGAGGGCGTAGATACGCAGTATTTT	CSAEGVDTQYF
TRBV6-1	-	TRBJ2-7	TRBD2	TGTGCCACCAGGGGGGTACGACTAGCGGGAGTCTCCTACGAGCAGTACTTC	CATRGVRLAGVSYEQYF
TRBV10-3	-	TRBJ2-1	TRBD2	TGTGCCATCGGAGGGCGCGGGAGGGGATGGGATGAGCAGTTCTTC	CAIGGRGRGWDEQFF
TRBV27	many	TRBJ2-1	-	TGTGCCAGCACACTAAATTGGGGTAGGGAGAACAATGAGCAGTTCTTC	CASTLNWGRENNEQFF
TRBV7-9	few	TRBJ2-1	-	TGTGCCAGCCGAGACGGGAACAATGAGCAGTTCTTC	CASRDGNNEQFF
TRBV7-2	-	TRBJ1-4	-	TGTGCCAGCAGCTTAGGGGCAGGGGCCTATGAAAAACTGTTTTTT	CASSLGAGAYEKLFF
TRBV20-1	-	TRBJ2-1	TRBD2	TGCAGTGCCGCCGGGTCTAGCGGGAGTTCCTACAATGAGCAGTTCTTC	CSAAGSSGSSYNEQFF
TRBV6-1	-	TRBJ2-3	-	TGTGCCAGCAGTGCCCCCACAGATACGCAGTATTTT	CASSAPTDTQYF
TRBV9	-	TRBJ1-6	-	TGTGCCAGCAGCGTAGGAAACAGGGTAAATTCACCCCTCCACTTT	CASSVGNRVNSPLHF
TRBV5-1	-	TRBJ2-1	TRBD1	TGCGCCAGCAGCTTGGAAGACAGGGGCAATGAGCAGTTCTTC	CASSLEDRGNEQFF
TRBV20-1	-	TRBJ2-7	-	TGCAGTGCTAGAGCGGGACCCGACAGTTGGCAGTACTTC	CSARAGPDSWQYF